This T cell receptor (beta chain) was retrieved from a study of CD8 T cells in Susac syndrome. This clonotype was seen just once. Germline V gives CDR1 DFQATT, CDR2 SNEGSKA (reference sequence). This CDR3 region has 12 residues. The RNA input was about 0.5 to 1 ug, and it was reverse transcribed with random hexamers. Amplification of TCR beta CDR3 by immunoSEQ multiplex PCR spanned 54 Vbeta and 13 Jbeta. Using its own MiXCR run on the immunoSEQ multiplex PCR reads, TCRdb lists one record per CDR3 protein. This sample has more than 250,000 distinct CDR3 sequences, with 92% found just once. TCR beta was sequenced from blood CD8+ and CD4+ T cells.

Material: CD4+ T cells from PBMCs. The source is a human donor with multiple sclerosis. The chain links TRBV20-1 to TRBJ2-5, with TRBD2 identical over 11 bases. DNA for the CDR3: TGCGGAGTGAGGACTAGCGGGGAGACCCAGTACTTC. It encodes CGVRTSGETQYF.